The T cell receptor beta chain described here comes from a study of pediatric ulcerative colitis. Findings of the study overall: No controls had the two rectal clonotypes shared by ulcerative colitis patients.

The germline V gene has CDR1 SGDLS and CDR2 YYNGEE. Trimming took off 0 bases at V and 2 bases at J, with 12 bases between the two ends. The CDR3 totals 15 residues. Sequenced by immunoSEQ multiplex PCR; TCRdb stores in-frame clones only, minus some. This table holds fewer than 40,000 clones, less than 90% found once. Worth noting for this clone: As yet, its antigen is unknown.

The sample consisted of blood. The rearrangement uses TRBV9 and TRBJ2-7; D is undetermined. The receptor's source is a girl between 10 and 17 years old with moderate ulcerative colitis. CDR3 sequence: CASSVAAGPTYEQYF. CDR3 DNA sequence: TGTGCCAGCAGCGTAGCGGCCGGACCAACCTACGAGCAGTACTTC.